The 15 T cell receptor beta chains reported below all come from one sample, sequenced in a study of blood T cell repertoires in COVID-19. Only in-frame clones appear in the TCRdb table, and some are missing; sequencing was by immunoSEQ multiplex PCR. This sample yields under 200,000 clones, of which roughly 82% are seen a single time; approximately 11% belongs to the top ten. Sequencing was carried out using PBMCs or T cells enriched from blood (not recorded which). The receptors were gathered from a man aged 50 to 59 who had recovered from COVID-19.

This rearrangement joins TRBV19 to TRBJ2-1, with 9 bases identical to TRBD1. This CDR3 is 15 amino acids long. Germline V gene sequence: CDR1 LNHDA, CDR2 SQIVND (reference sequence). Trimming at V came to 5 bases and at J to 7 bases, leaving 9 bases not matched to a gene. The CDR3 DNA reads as TGTGCCAGTAGTCCAAGACAGGGGGTCATAAATGAGCAGTTCTTC. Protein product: CASSPRQGVINEQFF.

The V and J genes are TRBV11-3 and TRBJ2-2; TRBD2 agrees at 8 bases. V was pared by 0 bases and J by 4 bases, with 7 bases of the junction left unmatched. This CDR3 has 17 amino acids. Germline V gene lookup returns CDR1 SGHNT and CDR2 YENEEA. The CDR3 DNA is TGTGCCAGCAGCTTAGAAGGGCTAGCGGGTCCCACCGGGGAGCTGTTTTTT. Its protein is CASSLEGLAGPTGELFF.

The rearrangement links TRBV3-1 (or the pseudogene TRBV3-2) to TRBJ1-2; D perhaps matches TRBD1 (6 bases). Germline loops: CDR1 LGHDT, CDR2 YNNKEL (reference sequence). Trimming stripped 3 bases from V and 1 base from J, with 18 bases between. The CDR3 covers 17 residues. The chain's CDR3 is CASSQIGSGAVNYGYTF. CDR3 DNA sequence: TGTGCCAGCAGCCAGATCGGTTCAGGGGCGGTTAACTATGGCTACACCTTC.

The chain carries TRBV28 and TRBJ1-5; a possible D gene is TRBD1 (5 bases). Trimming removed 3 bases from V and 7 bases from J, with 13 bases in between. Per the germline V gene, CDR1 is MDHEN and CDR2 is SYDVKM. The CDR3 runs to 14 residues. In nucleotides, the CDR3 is TGTGCCAGCAGTTTCCGGGGCGCGGGACAGCCCCAGCATTTT. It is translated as CASSFRGAGQPQHF.

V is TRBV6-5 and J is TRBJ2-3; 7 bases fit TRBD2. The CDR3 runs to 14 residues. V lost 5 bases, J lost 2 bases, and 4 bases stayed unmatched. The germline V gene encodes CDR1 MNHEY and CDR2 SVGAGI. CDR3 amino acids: CASSRDYNTDTQYF. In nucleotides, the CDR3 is TGTGCCAGCAGTAGGGACTACAACACAGATACGCAGTATTTT.

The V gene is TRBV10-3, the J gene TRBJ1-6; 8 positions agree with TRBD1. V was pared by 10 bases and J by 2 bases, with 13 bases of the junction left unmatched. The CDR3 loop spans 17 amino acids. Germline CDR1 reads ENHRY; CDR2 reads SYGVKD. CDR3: CASSDSQGAPYNSPLHF. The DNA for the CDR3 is TGTGCCAGCTCAGACTCCCAGGGGGCCCCCTATAATTCACCCCTCCACTTT.

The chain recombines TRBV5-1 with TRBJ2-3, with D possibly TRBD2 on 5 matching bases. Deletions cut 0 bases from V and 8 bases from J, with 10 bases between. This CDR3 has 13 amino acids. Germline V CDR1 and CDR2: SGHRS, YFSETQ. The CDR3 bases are TGCGCCAGCAGCTTGGGGGGAGTAGGTACGCAGTATTTT. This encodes CASSLGGVGTQYF.

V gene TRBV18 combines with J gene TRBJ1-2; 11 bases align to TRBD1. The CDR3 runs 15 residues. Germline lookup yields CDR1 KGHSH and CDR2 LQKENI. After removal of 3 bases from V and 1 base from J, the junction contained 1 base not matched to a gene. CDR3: CASSPDRGLNYGYTF. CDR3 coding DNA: TGTGCCAGCTCACCGGACAGGGGGCTTAACTATGGCTACACCTTC.

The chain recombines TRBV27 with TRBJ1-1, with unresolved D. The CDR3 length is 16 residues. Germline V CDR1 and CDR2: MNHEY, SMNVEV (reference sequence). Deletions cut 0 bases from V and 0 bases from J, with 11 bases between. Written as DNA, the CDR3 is TGTGCCAGCAGTTTATCGGGGAGGTTGTTGAACACTGAAGCTTTCTTT. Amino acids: CASSLSGRLLNTEAFF.

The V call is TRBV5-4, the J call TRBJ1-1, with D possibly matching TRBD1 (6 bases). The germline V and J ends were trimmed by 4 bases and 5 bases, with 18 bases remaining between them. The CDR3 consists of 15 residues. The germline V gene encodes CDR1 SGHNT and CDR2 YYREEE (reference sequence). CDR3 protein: CASSRAGPGETEAFF. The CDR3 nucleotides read TGTGCCAGCAGCCGCGCGGGTCCAGGGGAGACTGAAGCTTTCTTT.

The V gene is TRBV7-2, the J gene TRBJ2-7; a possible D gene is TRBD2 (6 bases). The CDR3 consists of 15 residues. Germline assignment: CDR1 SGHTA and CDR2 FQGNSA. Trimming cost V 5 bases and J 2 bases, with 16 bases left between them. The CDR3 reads CASSASGVTAYEQYF. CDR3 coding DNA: TGTGCCAGCAGCGCCTCGGGGGTTACAGCCTACGAGCAGTACTTC.

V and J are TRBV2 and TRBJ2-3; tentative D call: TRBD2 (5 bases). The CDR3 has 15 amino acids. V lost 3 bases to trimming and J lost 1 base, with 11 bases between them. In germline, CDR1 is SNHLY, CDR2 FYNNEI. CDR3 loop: CASSEDHSGTDTQYF. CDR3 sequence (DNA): TGTGCCAGCAGTGAGGACCATAGCGGCACAGATACGCAGTATTTT.

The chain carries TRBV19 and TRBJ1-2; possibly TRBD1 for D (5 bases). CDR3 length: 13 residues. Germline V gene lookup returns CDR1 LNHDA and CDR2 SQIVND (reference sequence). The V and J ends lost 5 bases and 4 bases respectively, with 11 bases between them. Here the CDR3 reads CASSPQGLYGYTF. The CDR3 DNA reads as TGTGCCAGTAGTCCCCAGGGACTCTATGGCTACACCTTC. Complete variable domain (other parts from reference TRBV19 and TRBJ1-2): DGGITQSPKYLFRKEGQNVTLSCEQNLNHDAMYWYRQDPGQGLRLIYYSQIVNDFQKGDIAEGYSVSREKKESFPLTVTSAQKNPTAFYLCASSPQGLYGYTFGSGTRLTVV.

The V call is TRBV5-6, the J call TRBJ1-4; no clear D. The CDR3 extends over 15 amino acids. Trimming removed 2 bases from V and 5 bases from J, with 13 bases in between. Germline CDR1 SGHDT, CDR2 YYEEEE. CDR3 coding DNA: TGTGCCAGCAGCTTACAGACTACGAACAATGAAAAACTGTTTTTT. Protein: CASSLQTTNNEKLFF.

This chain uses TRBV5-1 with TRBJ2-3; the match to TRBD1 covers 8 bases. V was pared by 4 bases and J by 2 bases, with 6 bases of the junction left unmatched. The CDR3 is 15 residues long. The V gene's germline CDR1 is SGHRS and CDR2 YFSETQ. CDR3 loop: CASSPRTGYTDTQYF. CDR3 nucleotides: TGCGCCAGCAGCCCACGGACAGGGTACACAGATACGCAGTATTTT.